This T cell receptor beta chain was obtained from a study of T cell clusters in autoimmune cytopenias. One tube held mixed TRB-A and TRB-B primer pools for touch-down PCR. TCRdb re-called the multiplex PCR reads and catalogs CDR3 proteins one per entry, DNA excluded. The table for this sample gives 8,000 or so distinct CDR3 sequences. Per the germline V gene, CDR1 is SEHNR and CDR2 is FQNEAQ (reference sequence). The CDR3 covers 14 residues. Each sample's input was 250 ng genomic DNA, some 40,000 genome equivalents. The chain combines TRBV7-9 with TRBJ2-3; TCRdb's D gene call, TRBD2, goes unchecked for lack of DNA. This TCR came from a human donor with an autoimmune cytopenia or autoimmune hepatitis (not recorded which). The specimen sequenced was peripheral blood. The CDR3 loop is CASSFEGRVDTQYF. The full variable domain, with the rest looked up from reference TRBV7-9 and TRBJ2-3, is DTGVSQNPRHKITKRGQNVTFRCDPISEHNRLYWYRQTLGQGPEFLTYFQNEAQLEKSRLLSDRFSAERPKGSFSTLEIQRTEQGDSAMYLCASSFEGRVDTQYFGPGTRLTVL.